Listed below are T cell receptor beta chains from one sample, sequenced in a study of blood T cell repertoires in COVID-19. Clones were read by immunoSEQ multiplex PCR, and TCRdb kept only the in-frame ones, dropping some. The sample lists about 470,000 clones, about 85% occurring once. Sequences were obtained from PBMCs or T cells enriched from blood (not recorded which). Receptor source: a woman aged 18-29 years who had recovered from COVID-19. CDR3s include the opening cysteine and the closing phenylalanine or tryptophan. A D gene is named only where the DNA matches it firmly. A clone size is listed for some rows: how often the clone was seen (once, few, many), or a class if it is expanded.

CDR3nt,CDR3aa,j_gene,abundance,d_gene,v_gene
TGTGCCAGCAAGGGGGGGGTTCGGGAAAAACTGTTTTTT,CASKGGVREKLFF,TRBJ1-4,-,-,TRBV6-5
TGTGCCAGCAGCCAAGACAGGAGAGGGTTTGGCTACACCTTC,CASSQDRRGFGYTF,TRBJ1-2,few,-,TRBV4-2
TGTGCCATTCAAGGAGGGGCCGGGGGTAGCTCCTATAATTCACCCCTCCACTTT,CAIQGGAGGSSYNSPLHF,TRBJ1-6,-,-,TRBV7-8
TGCGCCAGCAGCGGCGGGACAGAGGCTTTCTTT,CASSGGTEAFF,TRBJ1-1,-,TRBD1,TRBV5-1
TGTGCCAGCAGCCCCGGGGGGACGGGCAATCAGCCCCAGCATTTT,CASSPGGTGNQPQHF,TRBJ1-5,once,-,TRBV5-5
TGTGCCAGCAGGACCCTAGGGAACACTGAAGCTTTCTTT,CASRTLGNTEAFF,TRBJ1-1,-,-,TRBV12-3/TRBV12-4
TGCGCCAGCAGCCAAGAAAGAGATCAGCCCCAGCATTTT,CASSQERDQPQHF,TRBJ1-5,-,-,TRBV4-1
TGTGCCAGCAGCTTATCTTCGTCGTCTCACAATGAGCAGTTCTTC,CASSLSSSSHNEQFF,TRBJ2-1,-,-,TRBV5-5
TGCGCCAGCAGGCATACAGGGAACACTGAAGCTTTCTTT,CASRHTGNTEAFF,TRBJ1-1,-,-,TRBV10-1
TGCGCCAGCAGCTTGCTGGACAGCTACGAGCAGTACTTC,CASSLLDSYEQYF,TRBJ2-7,few,-,TRBV5-1
TGTGCCAGTACCCCGACAGGACACAACACCGGGGAGCTGTTTTTT,CASTPTGHNTGELFF,TRBJ2-2,-,-,TRBV19
TGTGCCAGCTCACCCCAGGGATCTGGAAACACCATATATTTT,CASSPQGSGNTIYF,TRBJ1-3,-,-,TRBV18
TGTGCCACCAGTGACAGTTGGTATCAGCCCCAGCATTTT,CATSDSWYQPQHF,TRBJ1-5,-,-,TRBV24-1
TGTGCCAGCAGCCCCGGGGACACTGAAGCTTTCTTT,CASSPGDTEAFF,TRBJ1-1,-,-,TRBV11-3
TGTGCCAGCAGCTTAAGCCATAGCAATCAGCCCCAGCATTTT,CASSLSHSNQPQHF,TRBJ1-5,-,-,TRBV7-2
TGTGCCAGCAGCCGTCCTGGGGGGGATGAGCAGTTCTTC,CASSRPGGDEQFF,TRBJ2-1,-,TRBD2,TRBV7-9
TGCGCCAGCAGCCAAGTTATGGTAACGGGGGGTCAAGAGACCCAGTACTTC,CASSQVMVTGGQETQYF,TRBJ2-5,-,TRBD2,TRBV4-1
TGTGCCAGCAGCCAAAATCCCGGGACAGGGATCTATGGCTACACCTTC,CASSQNPGTGIYGYTF,TRBJ1-2,once,TRBD1,TRBV7-2
TGTGCCTGGCGAGGATCGAGGAACACAGATACGCAGTATTTT,CAWRGSRNTDTQYF,TRBJ2-3,-,-,TRBV30
TGTGCCAGCAGTCTCACTAGCCCCGAGACAGATACGCAGTATTTT,CASSLTSPETDTQYF,TRBJ2-3,-,-,TRBV7-9
TGTGCCAGCAGTTACCTCTCGTTCAGGGGCCCTTACAATGAGCAGTTCTTC,CASSYLSFRGPYNEQFF,TRBJ2-1,once,-,TRBV6-2/TRBV6-3
TGTGCCAGCAGCCGAGGCGGGGATTTGGGAGCTTTCTTT,CASSRGGDLGAFF,TRBJ1-1,-,-,TRBV27
TGTGCCAGCAGTGGGGAACAGGGAGCCTACGAGCAGTACTTC,CASSGEQGAYEQYF,TRBJ2-7,-,-,TRBV2
TGTGCCAGCAGCACCACTAGCGGGGGGGCAAATGAGCAGTTCTTC,CASSTTSGGANEQFF,TRBJ2-1,-,TRBD2,TRBV7-3
TGTGCCAGCAGCGGACAGTTCCAAGAGACCCAGTACTTC,CASSGQFQETQYF,TRBJ2-5,-,-,TRBV27
TGTGCCAGCAGGGGGCACAGGGTCACCGGGGAGCTGTTTTTT,CASRGHRVTGELFF,TRBJ2-2,-,-,TRBV2
TGTGCCAGCAGCTTTGACAGGCAGAACACTGAAGCTTTCTTT,CASSFDRQNTEAFF,TRBJ1-1,-,-,TRBV7-2
TGTGCCACCCTCTCCTCTCCTCAACGGTACGAGCAGTACTTC,CATLSSPQRYEQYF,TRBJ2-7,-,-,TRBV10-3
TGTGCCAGCCTCGGACAGGGGGCAGATACGCAGTATTTT,CASLGQGADTQYF,TRBJ2-3,-,TRBD1,TRBV5-6
TGTGCCACTCTATTTGGAAACACCATATATTTT,CATLFGNTIYF,TRBJ1-3,few,-,TRBV19
TGTGCCAGCAGCTCCAGAAGCTTAATAGCGGGGGGGGAGACCCAGTACTTC,CASSSRSLIAGGETQYF,TRBJ2-5,once,TRBD2,TRBV7-6
TGTGCCTGGAGTGCCGGGGGGGTACCCCTCCACTTT,CAWSAGGVPLHF,TRBJ1-6,-,-,TRBV30
TGTGCCAGTAGTAAGTCCGTGGCAGGGTGGGTTCAGCCCCAGCATTTT,CASSKSVAGWVQPQHF,TRBJ1-5,-,-,TRBV19
TGTGCCAGCAGGGTGCGGGACAGGTACGGCTACACCTTC,CASRVRDRYGYTF,TRBJ1-2,-,TRBD1,TRBV6-5
TGTGCCAGCAGCTTAGCCGAGTTGGAAGCTTTCTTT,CASSLAELEAFF,TRBJ1-1,-,-,TRBV7-9
TGTGCCAGCAGCCTCGGGGGGGTGTCCTACGAGCAGTACTTC,CASSLGGVSYEQYF,TRBJ2-7,-,TRBD2,TRBV5-6